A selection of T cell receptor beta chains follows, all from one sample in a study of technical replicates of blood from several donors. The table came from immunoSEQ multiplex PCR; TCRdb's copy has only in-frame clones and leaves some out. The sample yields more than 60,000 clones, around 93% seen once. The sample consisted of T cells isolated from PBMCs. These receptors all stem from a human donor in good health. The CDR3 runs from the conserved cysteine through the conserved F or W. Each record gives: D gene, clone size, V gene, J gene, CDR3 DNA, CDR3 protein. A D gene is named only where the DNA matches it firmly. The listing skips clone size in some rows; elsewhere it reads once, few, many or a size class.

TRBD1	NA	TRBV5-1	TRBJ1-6	TGCGCCAGCAGAGGTAAGGGGACAGGTGATTCACCCCTCCACTTT	CASRGKGTGDSPLHF
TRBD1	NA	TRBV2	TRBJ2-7	TGTGCCAGCCACAGGGGTTATGTAGACGAGCAGTACTTC	CASHRGYVDEQYF
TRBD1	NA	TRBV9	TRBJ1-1	TGTGCCAGCAGCGTAGTAGCCGGGACAGTGAACACTGAAGCTTTCTTT	CASSVVAGTVNTEAFF
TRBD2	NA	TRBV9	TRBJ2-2	TGTGCCAGCAGCGTAGTTAGTGGCGGGGGGCGCGGCACCGGGGAGCTGTTTTTT	CASSVVSGGGRGTGELFF
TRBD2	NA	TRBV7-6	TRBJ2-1	TGTGCCAGCAGCCCATGGACTAGCGGGGGGGACTACAATGAGCAGTTCTTC	CASSPWTSGGDYNEQFF
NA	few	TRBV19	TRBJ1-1	TGTGCCAGTAGATGGGGGGTAGTGGGGAACACTGAAGCTTTCTTT	CASRWGVVGNTEAFF
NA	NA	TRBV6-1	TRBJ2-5	TGTGCCAGCAGCGCCCACAGGTACCAAGAGACCCAGTACTTC	CASSAHRYQETQYF
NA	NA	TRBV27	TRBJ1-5	TGTGCCAGCAGTCTAAACTACAATCAGCCCCAGCATTTT	CASSLNYNQPQHF
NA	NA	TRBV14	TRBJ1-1	TGTGCCAGCAGCCACGATCGCCGGGTCACTGAAGCTTTCTTT	CASSHDRRVTEAFF
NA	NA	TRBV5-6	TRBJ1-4	TGTGCCAGCAGCTCCCCGGGACTATCCCCTGAAAAACTGTTTTTT	CASSSPGLSPEKLFF
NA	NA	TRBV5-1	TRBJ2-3	TGCGCCAGCAGTTGGGGCGCAGATACGCAGTATTTT	CASSWGADTQYF
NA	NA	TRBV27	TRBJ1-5	TGTGCCAGCAGTCCGCAGATCTATCAGCCCCAGCATTTT	CASSPQIYQPQHF
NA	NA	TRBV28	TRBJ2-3	TGTGCCAGCAGTACCTTCCCTCCCTATGTCACAGATACGCAGTATTTT	CASSTFPPYVTDTQYF
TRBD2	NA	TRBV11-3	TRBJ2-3	TGTGCCAGCAGCACACGGACTAGCGGGACAGATACGCAGTATTTT	CASSTRTSGTDTQYF
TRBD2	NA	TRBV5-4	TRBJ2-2	TGTGCCAGCAGTAGGACTAGTAACACCGGGGAGCTGTTTTTT	CASSRTSNTGELFF
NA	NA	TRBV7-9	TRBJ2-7	TGTGCCAGCAGCTTAAGGCGCGGCCACCACTACGAGCAGTACTTC	CASSLRRGHHYEQYF
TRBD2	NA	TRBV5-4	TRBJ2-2	TGTGCCAGCAGACGCGGGACTAGCGAGTTTACCGGGGAGCTGTTTTTT	CASRRGTSEFTGELFF
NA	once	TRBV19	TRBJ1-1	TGTGCCGCCAGGGGATTCACTGAAGCTTTCTTT	CAARGFTEAFF